The clone carrying this TCR beta chain showed up just a few times. No antigen is known for it. A much larger clonotype is one base distant, so this may be a read error. The data were obtained in a study of T cell repertoires in cytomegalovirus infection. Study-level information: Matching HLA type and CMV infection were both indicated by public TCR beta signatures. Study-wide results and caveats: The response measured ex vivo was dominated by TCR beta clonotypes (HLA-C-restricted and CMV-specific).

TCRdb re-called the reads through MiXCR, storing one row per CDR3 protein. Here the sample spans hundreds of thousands of distinct CDR3 sequences, about a sixth being singletons. The junction had 5 bases not matched to a gene; V was cut back by 7 bases and J by 1 base. Per germline, CDR1 SNHLY and CDR2 FYNNEI. This CDR3 contains 14 residues. The clonotype comes from a human donor in good health (CMV status not recorded). Some clones in this sample may be carry-over from other donors' samples. The material sequenced was PBMCs. The chain joins TRBV2 to TRBJ1-1, with 8 bases identical to TRBD1. The CDR3 is CASNSGTGNTEAFF. DNA of the CDR3: TGTGCCAGCAATTCCGGGACAGGGAACACTGAAGCTTTCTTT.